The 19 T cell receptor beta chains below all came from one sample that was sequenced in a study of blood T cells in healthy people across ages. It was with a sample-barcoded 5' primer and a J-beta primer mix that a second PCR of about 6 to 11 cycles was run. TCRdb re-called the 5' RACE reads through MiXCR, storing one row per CDR3 protein. There are around 750,000 distinct CDR3 sequences in the sample; around half occur only once, and about 38% lies in the top ten. The specimen was blood. These receptors came from a man aged 80 or over in good health.

The rearrangement links TRBV3-1 to TRBJ2-3; 8 bases are a match to TRBD2. After removal of 3 bases from V and 14 bases from J, the junction contained 13 bases not matched to a gene. The CDR3 contains 14 residues. Germline-derived CDR1 and CDR2 are LGHDT and YNNKEL (reference sequence). CDR3 sequence (DNA): TGTGCCAGCAGCCAGAGCGGGAGTTTCAGATACGCGTATTTT. This encodes CASSQSGSFRYAYF.

A few counts support this clonotype. Relative to the germline gene, one junction end is altered; a read error may explain this. V and J are TRBV13 and TRBJ2-7, with 9 bases identical to TRBD1. Germline V gene lookup returns CDR1 PRHDT and CDR2 FYEKMQ (reference sequence). The CDR3 runs 16 residues. The CDR3 loop is CVSSSEPGQGEYEQYF. The CDR3 DNA reads TGTGTCAGCAGCTCAGAGCCGGGACAGGGAGAGTACGAGCAGTACTTC.

The chain employs TRBV5-1 and TRBJ1-1; tentatively, D is TRBD1 (6 bases). The CDR3 length is 14 residues. Trimming cost V 4 bases and J 1 base, with 11 bases left between them. Per the germline V gene, CDR1 is SGHRS and CDR2 is YFSETQ. CDR3 bases: TGCGCCAGCAGCAACGGACAGCCGAACACTGAAGCTTTCTTT. Its protein is CASSNGQPNTEAFF.

This chain connects TRBV7-8 to TRBJ2-4, with 11 bases identical to TRBD2. The end of the DNA is better explained by TRBJ2-5, so the J call may be wrong. Germline V lookup: CDR1 SGHVS, CDR2 FQNEAQ. The CDR3 totals 16 residues. The CDR3 DNA sequence: TGTGCCAGCAGCCCCATCCGACTAGCGGGACAAGAGACCCAGTACTTC. Protein: CASSPIRLAGQETQYF.

This clonotype was seen only a few times. The V gene is TRBV7-2, the J gene TRBJ1-2; unclear D gene. Per the germline V gene, CDR1 is SGHTA and CDR2 is FQGNSA. The CDR3 loop spans 13 amino acids. V was shortened by 4 bases and J by 0 bases, with 6 bases between the two germline ends. The CDR3 spells CASSSPTNYGYTF. The CDR3 bases are TGTGCCAGCAGCTCACCTACTAACTATGGCTACACCTTC. The entire variable domain, with the rest obtained from reference TRBV7-2 and TRBJ1-2, is as follows: GAGVSQSPSNKVTEKGKDVELRCDPISGHTALYWYRQSLGQGLEFLIYFQGNSAPDKSGLPSDRFSAERTGGSVSTLTIQRTQQEDSAVYLCASSSPTNYGYTFGSGTRLTVV.

This clonotype came up a few times. The chain employs TRBV3-1 and TRBJ2-1; D is unresolved. CDR1 and CDR2 (germline): LGHDT, YNNKEL (reference sequence). The CDR3 covers 12 residues. The V gene lost 2 bases and the J gene lost 7 bases, with 6 bases spanning the gap. CDR3 DNA: TGTGCCAGCAGCCAATCTGATAATGAGCAGTTCTTC. This sequence encodes CASSQSDNEQFF.

The CDR3 sequence: CASSLGRWNTEAFF. In DNA form, the CDR3 reads TGTGCCAGCAGTTTGGGCAGGTGGAACACTGAAGCTTTCTTT. This chain uses TRBV28 with TRBJ1-1, with unresolved D. Germline V gene sequence: CDR1 MDHEN, CDR2 SYDVKM. The V gene lost 3 bases and the J gene lost 1 base, with 9 bases spanning the gap. This CDR3 spans 14 amino acids. The full variable domain, with the rest looked up from reference TRBV28 and TRBJ1-1, is DVKVTQSSRYLVKRTGEKVFLECVQDMDHENMFWYRQDPGLGLRLIYFSYDVKMKEKGDIPEGYSVSREKKERFSLILESASTNQTSMYLCASSLGRWNTEAFFGQGTRLTVV.

The chain couples TRBV20-1 to TRBJ2-7; TRBD2 aligns across 8 bases. The CDR3 runs 12 residues. J gave up 1 base and V 6 bases, and 2 bases lay outside the gene matches. The V gene's germline CDR1 is DFQATT and CDR2 SNEGSKA (reference sequence). The CDR3 region has the DNA TGCAGTGCGGGGACTAGATCCTACGAGCAGTACTTC. Residues: CSAGTRSYEQYF.

This clonotype was seen only a few times. The chain employs TRBV3-1 and TRBJ2-1; possibly TRBD1 or TRBD2 for D (5 bases each). Trimming stripped 4 bases from V and 7 bases from J, with 14 bases between. The CDR3 length is 14 residues. The V gene's germline CDR1 is LGHDT and CDR2 YNNKEL (reference sequence). CDR3 in amino acids: CASSRRGPRNEQFF. The CDR3 DNA reads TGTGCCAGCAGCCGCCGGGGCCCTAGGAATGAGCAGTTCTTC.

This chain links TRBV29-1 with TRBJ2-1; D possibly corresponds to TRBD1 (5 bases). The germline V gene encodes CDR1 SQVTM and CDR2 ANQGSEA. The germline V and J ends were trimmed by 7 bases and 2 bases, with 15 bases remaining between them. The CDR3 length is 14 residues. CDR3 protein: CSARRVDTYNEQFF. The CDR3 DNA is TGCAGCGCCCGCCGAGTGGACACCTACAATGAGCAGTTCTTC.

The chain recombines TRBV5-6 with TRBJ1-6; 9 bases align to TRBD1. Germline CDR1 SGHDT, CDR2 YYEEEE. Trimming took 4 bases from V and 2 from J; bases not matched to a gene: 4. The CDR3 runs 16 residues. The CDR3 protein is CASSRTGVTYNSPLHF. DNA of the CDR3: TGTGCCAGCAGCCGGACAGGGGTGACCTATAATTCACCCCTCCACTTT.

In this sample, this clonotype turned up a few times. The V gene is TRBV11-2, the J gene TRBJ2-5; 7 bases line up with TRBD1. J was trimmed by 1 base and V by 9 bases; bases with no gene match: 11. The CDR3 contains 15 residues. Germline V CDR1 and CDR2: SGHAT, FQNNGV. For the CDR3, the DNA is TGTGCCAGTCATGCCGGGACAGTGGTCCAAGAGACCCAGTACTTC. Translated: CASHAGTVVQETQYF.

Here the CDR3 DNA reads TGTGCCAGCAAGCCGGGACAGGGGGTGAAAGAGCAGTACTTC. Translated: CASKPGQGVKEQYF. The chain recombines TRBV6-1 with TRBJ2-7, with TRBD1 matching over 11 bases. The CDR3 has 14 residues. Germline trimming cut 7 bases from V and 7 bases from J; bases unmatched to any gene: 9. CDR1 and CDR2 (germline): MNHNS, SASEGT.

The sample holds a few counts of this clonotype. The V call is TRBV27, the J call TRBJ2-7, with a weak D call TRBD2 (6 bases). The V gene's germline CDR1 is MNHEY and CDR2 SMNVEV (reference sequence). This CDR3 comprises 14 residues. The V gene lost 5 bases and the J gene lost 3 bases, with 14 bases spanning the gap. The CDR3 coding sequence is TGTGCCAGCAGTACGGGGGTCCTAAACTACGAGCAGTACTTC. Translation: CASSTGVLNYEQYF.

The gene calls are TRBV3-1 and TRBJ2-5; D not resolved. The V and J ends lost 6 bases and 4 bases respectively, with 9 bases between them. Germline V lookup: CDR1 LGHDT, CDR2 YNNKEL (reference sequence). The CDR3 spans 12 residues. The CDR3, as DNA: TGTGCCAGCAGTTCGGTGGTAGAGACCCAGTACTTC. Protein sequence: CASSSVVETQYF.

This clonotype was detected only once. The rearrangement links TRBV5-1 to TRBJ2-7, with D tentatively TRBD2 (6 bases). CDR1 and CDR2 from the germline V gene are SGHRS and YFSETQ. Trimming took off 4 bases at V and 5 bases at J, with 16 bases between the two ends. The CDR3 covers 14 residues. CDR3 DNA: TGCGCCAGCAGCCGCGGTGGAGGGACGGACGAGCAGTACTTC. Its translation is CASSRGGGTDEQYF.

The sample holds a few counts of this clonotype. The V and J genes are TRBV5-1 and TRBJ2-1, with D possibly being TRBD1 (6 bases). V was trimmed by 2 bases and J by 7 bases, leaving 16 bases between them. CDR1 and CDR2 (germline): SGHRS, YFSETQ. The CDR3 runs to 15 residues. The CDR3 DNA is TGCGCCAGCAGCTTCTTGGGGGCAGCCAGGAATGAGCAGTTCTTC. Its translation is CASSFLGAARNEQFF. Full variable domain (outside the CDR3, taken from reference TRBV5-1 and TRBJ2-1): KAGVTQTPRYLIKTRGQQVTLSCSPISGHRSVSWYQQTPGQGLQFLFEYFSETQRNKGNFPGRFSGRQFSNSRSEMNVSTLELGDSALYLCASSFLGAARNEQFFGPGTRLTVL.

The rearrangement joins TRBV27 to TRBJ2-7; 7 nucleotides align to TRBD1. With 6 bases clipped from V and 3 bases from J, the junction kept 11 bases outside the gene matches. This CDR3 is 15 amino acids long. Germline CDR1 MNHEY, CDR2 SMNVEV (reference sequence). The CDR3 protein is CASRPLRTGGYEQYF. The CDR3 DNA reads as TGTGCCAGCAGGCCCCTGAGGACAGGAGGCTACGAGCAGTACTTC.

This clonotype occurred once. The CDR3, as DNA: TGTGCCATCAGTGGGGACAGAAGAGAAGCTTTCTTT. Translated: CAISGDRREAFF. The V gene is TRBV10-3, the J gene TRBJ1-1, with TRBD1 matching over 7 bases. The CDR3 has 12 amino acids. J gave up 8 bases and V 4 bases, and 4 bases lay outside the gene matches. CDR1 is ENHRY, CDR2 SYGVKD, per germline.